The 22 T cell receptor beta chains presented below share a single source sample, sequenced in a study of T cell responses to AZD1222 COVID-19 vaccine. Repertoires were generated with immunoSEQ multiplex PCR, while TCRdb's copy carries only in-frame clones and drops some. This table holds under 30,000 clones, 80% to 95% found once. The sequencing used peripheral blood, collected 28 days after the second AZD1222 dose. The receptors were sampled from an adult who received the AZD1222 COVID-19 vaccine.

This clone appeared once. The chain combines TRBV28 with TRBJ2-3, with D tentatively TRBD2 (5 bases). The CDR3 loop spans 14 amino acids. The germline gives CDR1 MDHEN, CDR2 SYDVKM. V was shortened by 5 bases and J by 1 base, with 10 bases between the two germline ends. CDR3 nucleotides: TGTGCCAGCAGTCTAGCCTCACGCACAGATACGCAGTATTTT. This sequence encodes CASSLASRTDTQYF.

The gene calls are TRBV28 and TRBJ1-4, with 8 positions matching TRBD1. This CDR3 region has 14 residues. Germline-derived CDR1 and CDR2 are MDHEN and SYDVKM. J lost 8 bases, V lost 6 bases, and 8 bases had no gene match. The CDR3 here is CASSDRGLKEKLFF. Written as DNA, the CDR3 is TGTGCCAGCAGCGACAGGGGTCTGAAAGAAAAACTGTTTTTT.

The table lists this clone with a count of one. This chain uses TRBV20-1 with TRBJ1-1; D is uncertain. The V gene lost 3 bases and the J gene lost 1 base, with 6 bases spanning the gap. CDR3 length: 12 amino acids. Germline CDR1 is DFQATT and CDR2 is SNEGSKA (reference sequence). In nucleotides, the CDR3 is TGCAGTGCTAGTTATCAGAACACTGAAGCTTTCTTT. It codes for CSASYQNTEAFF.

Here the CDR3 DNA reads TGTGCCAGCAGCAGGGGTCTCCAGGAAGGCTACACCTTC. Protein product: CASSRGLQEGYTF. The chain is built from TRBV12-3 or TRBV12-4 and TRBJ1-2; tentative D call: TRBD1 (6 bases). The CDR3 runs 13 residues. V was shortened by 6 bases and J by 8 bases, with 16 bases between the two germline ends.

The J gene is TRBJ1-4, the V gene TRBV7-2; 8 positions agree with TRBD1. With 6 bases clipped from V and 8 bases from J, the junction kept 8 bases outside the gene matches. This CDR3 has 14 amino acids. Germline V gene lookup returns CDR1 SGHTA and CDR2 FQGNSA. The CDR3, as DNA: TGTGCCAGCAGAACAACAGGGGGTCGAGAAAAACTGTTTTTT. Protein product: CASRTTGGREKLFF.

The J gene is TRBJ2-6, the V gene TRBV11-2; TRBD1 matches 11 bases. The CDR3 length is 17 residues. Germline lookup yields CDR1 SGHAT and CDR2 FQNNGV. V gave up 4 bases and J gave up 3 bases; unmatched junction bases: 5. The CDR3 protein is CASSSRTGGDGANVLTF. The CDR3 coding sequence is TGTGCCAGCAGCTCCAGGACAGGGGGCGATGGGGCCAACGTCCTGACTTTC. Full variable domain (missing parts from reference TRBV11-2 and TRBJ2-6): EAGVAQSPRYKIIEKRQSVAFWCNPISGHATLYWYQQILGQGPKLLIQFQNNGVVDDSQLPKDRFSAERLKGVDSTLKIQPAKLEDSAVYLCASSSRTGGDGANVLTFGAGSRLTVL.

V and J are TRBV30 and TRBJ1-3, with a weak D call TRBD1 (5 bases). Trimming left V 4 bases short and J 3 bases short, with 16 bases between. CDR3 length: 15 residues. Germline values: CDR1 GTSNPN, CDR2 SVGIG (reference sequence). The CDR3 region is CAWNSDSLNGNTIYF. Here the CDR3 DNA reads TGTGCCTGGAATTCTGACAGTTTAAATGGAAACACCATATATTTT.

The chain uses TRBV19 and TRBJ2-7; D may be TRBD2 (5 bases). The germline CDR1 and CDR2 sequences are LNHDA and SQIVND (reference sequence). This CDR3 is built from 15 residues. V dropped 7 bases and J dropped 2 bases, with 18 bases sitting between them. CDR3 coding DNA: TGTGCCAGTACCTACAGCGGTAACCACCCCTACGAGCAGTACTTC. It yields the protein CASTYSGNHPYEQYF.

The CDR3 DNA reads as TGTGCCAGCAGTGAGACCGGACGCGTGAACACTGAAGCTTTCTTT. It translates to CASSETGRVNTEAFF. This chain uses TRBV25-1 with TRBJ1-1; D ambiguous. Germline assignment: CDR1 MGHDK and CDR2 SYGVNS. The V gene lost 3 bases and the J gene lost 0 bases, with 11 bases spanning the gap. CDR3 length equals 15 residues.

The rearrangement links TRBV12-2 to TRBJ2-1; the table assigns TRBD2, which was not confirmed against the DNA. TRBV12-2 is noted as a pseudogene. CDR3 length: 15 residues. This CDR3 is CASRLGPTLDNEQFF. DNA of the CDR3: TGTGCAAGTCGCTTAGGACCGACTCTGGACAATGAGCAGTTCTTC.

The chain is built from TRBV13 and TRBJ1-5; D uncertain. This CDR3 has 12 amino acids. V was shortened by 0 bases and J by 3 bases, with 0 bases between the two germline ends. Germline V gene lookup returns CDR1 PRHDT and CDR2 FYEKMQ (reference sequence). The CDR3 DNA is TGTGCCAGCAGCTTAGGCAATCAGCCCCAGCATTTT. The encoded protein is CASSLGNQPQHF.

This rearrangement joins TRBV27 to TRBJ2-7; 15 bases are shared with TRBD2. Germline loops: CDR1 MNHEY, CDR2 SMNVEV (reference sequence). This CDR3 has 15 amino acids. V trimming: 6 bases; J trimming: 6 bases; junction bases outside the gene matches: 6. In DNA form, the CDR3 reads TGTGCCAGCAGAGGGACTAGCGGGAGGTCGCGCGAGCAGTACTTC. Translated, it gives CASRGTSGRSREQYF.

The chain links TRBV18 to TRBJ2-5; D uncertain. CDR3 length: 14 amino acids. Trimming removed 0 bases at V and 5 bases at J, with 10 bases between. CDR1 and CDR2 (germline): KGHSH, LQKENI. The CDR3 sequence is CASSPPNSGETQYF. CDR3 sequence (DNA): TGTGCCAGCTCACCACCCAACTCTGGGGAGACCCAGTACTTC. Full variable domain (missing parts from reference TRBV18 and TRBJ2-5): NAGVMQNPRHLVRRRGQEARLRCSPMKGHSHVYWYRQLPEEGLKFMVYLQKENIIDESGMPKERFSAEFPKEGPSILRIQQVVRGDSAAYFCASSPPNSGETQYFGPGTRLLVL.

V gene TRBV5-1 combines with J gene TRBJ1-1, with TRBD1 identical over 7 bases. V lost 4 bases to trimming and J lost 3 bases; unmatched junction nucleotides: 6. The length of the CDR3 is 14 residues. CDR1 is SGHRS and CDR2 is YFSETQ in the germline V gene. Written as DNA, the CDR3 is TGCGCCAGCAGCACAGGACAGGCCCACACTGAAGCTTTCTTT. It is translated as CASSTGQAHTEAFF.

This clone was counted once. The chain recombines TRBV30 with TRBJ1-1, with TRBD1 as a possible D gene (6 bases). Germline lookup yields CDR1 GTSNPN and CDR2 SVGIG (reference sequence). The CDR3 length is 12 residues. V was trimmed by 2 bases and J by 5 bases, leaving 9 bases between them. CDR3 loop: CAWSPGTTEAFF. In nucleotides, the CDR3 is TGTGCCTGGAGTCCAGGGACAACTGAAGCTTTCTTT. The full variable domain, with the rest looked up from reference TRBV30 and TRBJ1-1, is SQTIHQWPATLVQPVGSPLSLECTVEGTSNPNLYWYRQAAGRGLQLLFYSVGIGQISSEVPQNLSASRPQDRQFILSSKKLLLSDSGFYLCAWSPGTTEAFFGQGTRLTVV.

The chain uses TRBV2 and TRBJ1-2; tentatively, D is TRBD1 (5 bases). CDR1 and CDR2 from the germline V gene are SNHLY and FYNNEI. Trimming removed 7 bases from V and 8 bases from J, with 17 bases in between. The CDR3 length is 13 residues. The CDR3 here is CASTWGSRMGYTF. The DNA of the CDR3 is TGTGCCAGCACTTGGGGGAGTCGAATGGGCTACACCTTC. The full variable domain, completed using reference TRBV2 and TRBJ1-2, is EPEVTQTPSHQVTQMGQEVILRCVPISNHLYFYWYRQILGQKVEFLVSFYNNEISEKSEIFDDQFSVERPDGSNFTLKIRSTKLEDSAMYFCASTWGSRMGYTFGSGTRLTVV.

This chain uses TRBV5-1 with TRBJ2-7, with 8 positions matching TRBD1. The germline V gene has CDR1 SGHRS and CDR2 YFSETQ. The trim removed 7 bases at V and 6 bases at J, leaving 15 bases unmatched. The CDR3 covers 15 residues. The CDR3 nucleotides are TGCGCCAGCTCCGCCTGGACCGGGACAGGTATCGAGCAGTACTTC. Translation: CASSAWTGTGIEQYF. Filled out from reference TRBV5-1 and TRBJ2-7, the complete variable domain reads KAGVTQTPRYLIKTRGQQVTLSCSPISGHRSVSWYQQTPGQGLQFLFEYFSETQRNKGNFPGRFSGRQFSNSRSEMNVSTLELGDSALYLCASSAWTGTGIEQYFGPGTRLTVT.

The chain combines TRBV27 with TRBJ2-1, with TRBD2 matching over 7 bases. Unmatched junction bases numbered 19, after V lost 3 bases and J lost 5 bases. The CDR3 runs 19 residues. From germline, CDR1 is MNHEY and CDR2 SMNVEV (reference sequence). The CDR3 spells CASSLSGRGISWIDNEQFF. DNA for the CDR3: TGTGCCAGCAGTTTGAGTGGGAGGGGCATTTCGTGGATAGACAATGAGCAGTTCTTC.

The chain is built from TRBV7-9 and TRBJ2-3, with a possible D match to TRBD1 (6 bases). V was shortened by 5 bases and J by 0 bases, with 12 bases between the two germline ends. CDR3 size: 15 residues. CDR1 is SEHNR, CDR2 FQNEAQ, per germline (reference sequence). The CDR3 spells CASSPGDYSTDTQYF. CDR3 coding DNA: TGTGCCAGCAGCCCAGGGGATTATAGCACAGATACGCAGTATTTT.

The chain has TRBV4-2 and TRBJ2-5; D uncertain. The V gene lost 1 base and the J gene lost 4 bases, with 10 bases spanning the gap. CDR1 and CDR2 from the germline V gene are LGHNA and YNFKEQ. This CDR3 spans 14 amino acids. CDR3 DNA: TGTGCCAGCAGCCAAGTAAGCAGCTTAGAGACCCAGTACTTC. Amino acids: CASSQVSSLETQYF.

This clone appeared a single time. CDR3 region: CASSFDKNYEQYF. CDR3 sequence (DNA): TGTGCCAGCAGTTTCGACAAAAACTACGAGCAGTACTTC. This chain links TRBV12-3 or TRBV12-4 with TRBJ2-7; D gene ambiguous. This CDR3 region has 13 residues. V was cut by 3 bases and J by 3 bases, with 9 bases left in between.

V usage is TRBV5-6 and J usage is TRBJ1-2; D unresolved. This CDR3 comprises 15 residues. V was pared by 3 bases and J by 4 bases, with 16 bases between. Germline V gives CDR1 SGHDT, CDR2 YYEEEE. The CDR3 coding sequence is TGTGCCAGCAGCTCGGCTCGAAGGGCTAGCTATGGCTACACCTTC. This translates into CASSSARRASYGYTF.